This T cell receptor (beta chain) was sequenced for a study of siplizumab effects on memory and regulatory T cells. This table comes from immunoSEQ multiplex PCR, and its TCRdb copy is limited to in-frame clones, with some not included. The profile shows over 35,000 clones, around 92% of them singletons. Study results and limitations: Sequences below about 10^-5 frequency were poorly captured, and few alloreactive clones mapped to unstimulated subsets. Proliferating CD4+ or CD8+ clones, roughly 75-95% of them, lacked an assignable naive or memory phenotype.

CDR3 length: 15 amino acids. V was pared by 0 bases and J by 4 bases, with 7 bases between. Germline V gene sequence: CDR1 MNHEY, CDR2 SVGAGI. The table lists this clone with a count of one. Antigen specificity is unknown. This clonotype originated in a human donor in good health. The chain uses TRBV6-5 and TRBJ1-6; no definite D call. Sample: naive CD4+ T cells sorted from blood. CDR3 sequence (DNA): TGTGCCAGCAGTTACTCTAGGGAGTATAATTCACCCCTCCACTTT. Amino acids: CASSYSREYNSPLHF.